This T cell receptor beta chain was recorded in a study of CD8 T cells in ankylosing spondylitis. General observations from the study: In ankylosing spondylitis blood, a motif of seven to nine highly homologous TCR beta variants appeared characteristic. Existing reports had already noted some motif variants in reactive arthritis synovial fluid and blood.

Using quantitative 5'-RACE with molecular barcodes, the authors made TCR beta libraries. TCRdb re-called the 5' RACE reads through MiXCR, storing one row per CDR3 protein. The sample includes about 220,000 distinct CDR3 sequences, around 6.6% seen only once; the top ten take 14%. Ten or more counts support this clonotype. What it recognizes is unknown. The length of the CDR3 is 13 residues. Trimming pared 5 bases from V and 4 bases from J, leaving 11 bases between. Germline-derived CDR1 and CDR2 are SQVTM and ANQGSEA. The sequenced sample consisted of blood, either unsorted or a sorted T cell fraction (not recorded which). This clonotype was obtained from a male donor with ankylosing spondylitis. The chain joins TRBV29-1 to TRBJ2-2; D is perhaps TRBD1 (5 bases). CDR3 DNA sequence: TGCAGCGTTTGGCAGGGCGGCACCGGGGAGCTGTTTTTT. Protein: CSVWQGGTGELFF.